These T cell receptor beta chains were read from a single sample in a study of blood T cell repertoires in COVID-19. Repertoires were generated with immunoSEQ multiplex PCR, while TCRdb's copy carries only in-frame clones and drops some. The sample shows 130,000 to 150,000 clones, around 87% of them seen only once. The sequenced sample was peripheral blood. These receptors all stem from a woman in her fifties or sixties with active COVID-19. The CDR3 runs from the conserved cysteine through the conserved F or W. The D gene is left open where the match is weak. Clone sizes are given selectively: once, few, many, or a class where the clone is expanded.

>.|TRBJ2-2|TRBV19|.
CASKGLRERNTGELFF
TGTGCCAGTAAGGGCCTACGGGAGAGGAACACCGGGGAGCTGTTTTTT
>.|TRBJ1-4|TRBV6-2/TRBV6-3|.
CASSSSRFSAGIEKLFF
TGTGCCAGCAGTTCCTCCAGGTTTTCTGCTGGTATTGAAAAACTGTTTTTT
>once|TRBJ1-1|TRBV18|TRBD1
CASSRTGPEAFF
TGTGCCAGCTCAAGGACAGGCCCTGAAGCTTTCTTT
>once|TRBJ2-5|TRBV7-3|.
CASSEGHLETQYF
TGTGCCAGCAGTGAAGGACACCTAGAGACCCAGTACTTC
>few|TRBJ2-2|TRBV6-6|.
CASSYHSSGELFF
TGTGCCAGCAGTTACCACAGTAGCGGGGAGCTGTTTTTT
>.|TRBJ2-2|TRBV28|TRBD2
CASLKRLAGYGELFF
TGTGCCAGCCTAAAGAGACTAGCGGGATACGGGGAGCTGTTTTTT
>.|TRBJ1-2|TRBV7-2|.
CASSPAGGVGYTF
TGTGCCAGCAGCCCGGCAGGAGGGGTTGGCTACACCTTC
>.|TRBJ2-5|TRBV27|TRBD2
CASSLAGVLETQYF
TGTGCCAGCAGTCTAGCGGGAGTATTGGAGACCCAGTACTTC
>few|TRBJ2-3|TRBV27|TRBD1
CASSLGRSGQGFFGGTDTQYF
TGTGCCAGCAGTTTAGGGCGTTCGGGACAGGGGTTCTTCGGGGGCACAGATACGCAGTATTTT
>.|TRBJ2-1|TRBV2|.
CASSEYQGSSYNEQFF
TGTGCCAGCAGTGAATATCAGGGTAGCTCCTACAATGAGCAGTTCTTC
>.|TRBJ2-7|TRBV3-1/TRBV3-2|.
CASSQPPLHEQYF
TGTGCCAGCAGCCAACCCCCACTCCACGAGCAGTACTTC
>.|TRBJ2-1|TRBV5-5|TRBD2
CASSLEFLVGRGQFF
TGTGCCAGCAGCTTGGAATTTTTGGTAGGGAGGGGGCAGTTCTTC
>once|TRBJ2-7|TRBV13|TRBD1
CASSFSGQNYEQYF
TGTGCCAGCAGCTTTTCGGGACAGAACTACGAGCAGTACTTC
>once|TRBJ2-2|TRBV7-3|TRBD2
CASSPLAGANTGELFF
TGTGCCAGCAGCCCCTTGGCGGGAGCAAACACCGGGGAGCTGTTTTTT
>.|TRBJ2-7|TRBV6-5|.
CASSFSGFSYEQYF
TGTGCCAGCAGTTTTAGCGGTTTCTCCTACGAGCAGTACTTC
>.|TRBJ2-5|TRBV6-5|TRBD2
CASSFTGLAGEETQYF
TGTGCCAGCAGTTTCACGGGACTAGCGGGGGAAGAGACCCAGTACTTC
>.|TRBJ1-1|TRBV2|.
CASSAGARNTEAFF
TGTGCCAGCAGTGCAGGGGCCCGGAACACTGAAGCTTTCTTT
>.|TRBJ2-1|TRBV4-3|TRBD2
CASSPMSSSGRNEQFF
TGCGCCAGCAGCCCCATGAGCTCTAGCGGGAGGAATGAGCAGTTCTTC
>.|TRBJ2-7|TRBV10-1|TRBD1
CASNGQGWDEQYF
TGCGCCAGCAATGGACAGGGATGGGACGAGCAGTACTTC
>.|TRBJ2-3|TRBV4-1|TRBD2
CASSQDGLAGSTDTQYF
TGCGCCAGCAGCCAAGATGGACTAGCGGGAAGCACAGATACGCAGTATTTT
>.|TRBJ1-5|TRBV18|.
CASSPFGGDGYQPQHF
TGTGCCAGCTCACCTTTTGGAGGGGATGGCTATCAGCCCCAGCATTTT
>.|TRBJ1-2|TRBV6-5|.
CASRRQSFNYGYTF
TGTGCCAGCAGAAGACAGAGTTTTAACTATGGCTACACCTTC
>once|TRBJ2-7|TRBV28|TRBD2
CASSPLWGGNSVEQYF
TGTGCCAGCTCACCCCTTTGGGGAGGGAATTCGGTCGAGCAGTACTTC
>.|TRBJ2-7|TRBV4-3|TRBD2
CASSPTSGTYEQYF
TGCGCCAGCAGCCCAACTAGCGGGACATACGAGCAGTACTTC
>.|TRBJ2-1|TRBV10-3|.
CAISPVAAHEQFF
TGTGCCATCAGTCCCGTAGCGGCCCATGAGCAGTTCTTC
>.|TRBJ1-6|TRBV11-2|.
CASRVTRGRNSPLHF
TGTGCCAGCAGGGTGACGCGGGGGAGGAATTCACCCCTCCACTTT
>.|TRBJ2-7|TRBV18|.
CASSPGLEQYF
TGTGCCAGCTCGCCTGGACTTGAGCAGTACTTC
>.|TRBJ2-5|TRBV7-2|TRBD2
CASSLRLAGAGETQYF
TGTGCCAGCAGTCTAAGACTAGCGGGCGCCGGGGAGACCCAGTACTTC
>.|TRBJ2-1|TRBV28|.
CASSFVGSGSYNEQFF
TGTGCCAGCAGTTTCGTTGGGAGTGGTTCCTACAATGAGCAGTTCTTC
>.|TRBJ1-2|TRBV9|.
CASSVSGWGYTF
TGTGCCAGCAGCGTTTCAGGGTGGGGCTACACCTTC
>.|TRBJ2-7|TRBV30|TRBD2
CAWSVGAGDYEQYF
TGTGCCTGGAGTGTAGGAGCGGGGGACTACGAGCAGTACTTC
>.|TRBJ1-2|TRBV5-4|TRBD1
CASSPDRVDGYTF
TGTGCCAGCAGCCCGGACAGGGTGGATGGCTACACCTTC
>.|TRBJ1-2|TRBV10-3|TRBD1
CAISDDRGNYGYTF
TGTGCCATCAGTGACGACAGGGGCAACTATGGCTACACCTTC
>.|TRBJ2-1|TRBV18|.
CASSPDSRGAYNEQFF
TGTGCCAGCTCACCTGACTCCAGGGGGGCCTACAATGAGCAGTTCTTC
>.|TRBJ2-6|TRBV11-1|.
CASSQGLVSGANVLTF
TGTGCCAGCAGCCAGGGACTGGTCTCTGGGGCCAACGTCCTGACTTTC
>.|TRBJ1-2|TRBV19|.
CASSIPGFSGYTF
TGTGCCAGTAGTATTCCCGGGTTCAGTGGCTACACCTTC
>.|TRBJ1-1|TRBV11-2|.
CASNPTGRKTTEAFF
TGTGCCAGCAACCCAACTGGGAGAAAGACCACTGAAGCTTTCTTT
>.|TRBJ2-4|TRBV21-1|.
CASSNSGNRPRLAKNIQYF
TGTGCCAGCAGCAATTCCGGGAACCGCCCCCGTCTAGCCAAAAACATTCAGTACTTC
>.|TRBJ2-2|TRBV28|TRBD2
CASSQLSGSRWSTGELFF
TGTGCCAGCAGTCAGCTTAGCGGGAGTAGGTGGAGCACCGGGGAGCTGTTTTTT
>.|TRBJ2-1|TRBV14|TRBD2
CASSLTRTSGSEQFF
TGTGCCAGCAGCCTTACTAGGACTAGCGGGAGTGAGCAGTTCTTC
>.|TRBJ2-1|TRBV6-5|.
CASSRRQNNEQFF
TGTGCCAGCAGCCGAAGACAAAACAATGAGCAGTTCTTC
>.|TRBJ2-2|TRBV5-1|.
CASSVGRQDGELFF
TGCGCCAGCAGTGTGGGCCGACAGGATGGGGAGCTGTTTTTT
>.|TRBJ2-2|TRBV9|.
CASSVEGAWGYNTGELFF
TGTGCCAGCAGCGTAGAAGGGGCGTGGGGTTATAACACCGGGGAGCTGTTTTTT
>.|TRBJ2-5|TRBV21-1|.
CASSKGPTGEPGETQYF
TGTGCCAGCAGCAAAGGGCCCACAGGGGAACCCGGGGAGACCCAGTACTTC
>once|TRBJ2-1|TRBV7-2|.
CASSRSGTHSYNEQFF
TGTGCCAGCAGCCGCTCCGGGACTCATTCTTACAATGAGCAGTTCTTC
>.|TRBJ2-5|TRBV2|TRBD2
CASSSPGLAEETQYF
TGTGCCAGCAGTAGCCCGGGACTAGCGGAAGAGACCCAGTACTTC
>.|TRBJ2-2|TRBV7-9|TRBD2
CASLLRRERATGELFF
TGTGCCAGCCTTCTACGGCGGGAGCGGGCCACCGGGGAGCTGTTTTTT
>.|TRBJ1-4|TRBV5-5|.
CASSLEGPSEKLFF
TGTGCCAGCAGCTTGGAGGGGCCCTCCGAAAAACTGTTTTTT
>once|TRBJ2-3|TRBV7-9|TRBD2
CASSFLAGGGTDTQYF
TGTGCCAGCAGCTTCCTAGCGGGAGGTGGGACAGATACGCAGTATTTT
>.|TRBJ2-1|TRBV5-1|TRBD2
CASSLPTSGSGNEQFF
TGCGCCAGCAGCCTACCGACTAGCGGGAGTGGCAATGAGCAGTTCTTC
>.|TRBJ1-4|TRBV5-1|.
CASSTDMRPEKLFF
TGCGCCAGCAGCACAGACATGAGACCCGAAAAACTGTTTTTT
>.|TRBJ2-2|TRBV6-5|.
CASINRVAGTGELFF
TGTGCCAGCATCAACAGGGTTGCAGGCACCGGGGAGCTGTTTTTT
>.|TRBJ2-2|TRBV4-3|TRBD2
CASSQGGLAGLTGELFF
TGCGCCAGCAGCCAAGGGGGACTAGCGGGACTAACCGGGGAGCTGTTTTTT
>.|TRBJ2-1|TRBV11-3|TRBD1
CASSLRTGNNEQFF
TGTGCCAGCAGCTTAAGGACAGGGAACAATGAGCAGTTCTTC
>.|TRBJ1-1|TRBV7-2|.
CASSLTGLAVTEAFF
TGTGCCAGCAGCTTGACAGGTCTGGCGGTCACTGAAGCTTTCTTT
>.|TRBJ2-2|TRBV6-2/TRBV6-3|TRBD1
CASSYNLDRRWTGELFF
TGTGCCAGCAGTTACAATTTGGACAGGAGGTGGACCGGGGAGCTGTTTTTT
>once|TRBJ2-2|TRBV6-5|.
CASRGTPNTGELFF
TGTGCCAGCAGGGGGACTCCCAACACCGGGGAGCTGTTTTTT